The text below deals with one T cell receptor (beta chain). The study profiled TCR beta VDJ and CDR3 using genomic DNA as template. TCRdb re-called the reads through MiXCR, storing one row per CDR3 protein. The data contain around 230,000 distinct CDR3 sequences, roughly 55% of them singletons. These data belong to a study of CD8+CD57+ T cells in acquired aplastic anemia. Trimming pared 0 bases from V and 1 base from J, leaving 6 bases between. The CDR3 is made up of 14 amino acids. From germline, CDR1 is LNHNV and CDR2 YYDKDF (reference sequence). The receptor was isolated from a human donor in good health. The rearrangement uses TRBV15 and TRBJ1-1; D not certain. Sequenced input: sorted CD4+, CD8+, or CD8+CD57+ T cells (not recorded which) from PBMCs. The CDR3 here is CATSREAGNTEAFF. The CDR3 DNA sequence: TGTGCCACCAGCAGAGAAGCGGGGAACACTGAAGCTTTCTTT.